These 23 T cell receptor beta chains were all obtained from the same sample, sequenced in a study of blood T cell repertoires in COVID-19. Generated by immunoSEQ multiplex PCR, the TCRdb table keeps only in-frame clones and is missing some. The sample consists of some 310,000 clones, around 90% of them appearing once. The material sequenced was peripheral blood. Receptors originate from a man between 50 and 59 years old with active or convalescent COVID-19.

V usage is TRBV6-5 and J usage is TRBJ2-7; no clear D. This CDR3 comprises 15 residues. Germline CDR1 MNHEY, CDR2 SVGAGI. V dropped 2 bases and J dropped 1 base, with 12 bases sitting between them. CDR3 DNA: TGTGCCAGCAGTTACGGCTCCCCTGATTCCTACGAGCAGTACTTC. The encoded protein is CASSYGSPDSYEQYF.

The gene calls are TRBV19 and TRBJ1-6; 9 nucleotides match TRBD1. The CDR3 loop spans 13 amino acids. CDR1 is LNHDA, CDR2 SQIVND, per germline (reference sequence). With 6 bases clipped from V and 6 bases from J, the junction kept 0 bases outside the gene matches. The DNA for the CDR3 is TGTGCCAGTAGGGACAGGGGTAATTCACCCCTCCACTTT. Protein product: CASRDRGNSPLHF.

The V call is TRBV5-1, the J call TRBJ2-5; a possible D gene is TRBD2 (5 bases). Germline V gene data show CDR1 as SGHRS and CDR2 as YFSETQ. V was clipped by 5 bases and J by 2 bases, with 7 bases between them. There are 12 residues in the CDR3. The CDR3 loop is CASRREQETQYF. The CDR3 nucleotides read TGCGCCAGCAGGAGGGAGCAAGAGACCCAGTACTTC. Full variable domain (missing parts from reference TRBV5-1 and TRBJ2-5): KAGVTQTPRYLIKTRGQQVTLSCSPISGHRSVSWYQQTPGQGLQFLFEYFSETQRNKGNFPGRFSGRQFSNSRSEMNVSTLELGDSALYLCASRREQETQYFGPGTRLLVL.

This sequence joins TRBV30 and TRBJ2-3, with 11 nucleotides matching TRBD2. CDR3 length: 14 amino acids. V was pared by 0 bases and J by 4 bases, with 0 bases of the junction left unmatched. Germline assignment: CDR1 GTSNPN and CDR2 SVGIG (reference sequence). CDR3 bases: TGTGCCTGGAGTGTTAGCGGGGGGGCAGATACGCAGTATTTT. Protein: CAWSVSGGADTQYF.

This clone was observed a single time. This chain connects TRBV7-2 to TRBJ2-3; D remains unclear. Germline V gene data show CDR1 as SGHTA and CDR2 as FQGNSA. Trimming cost V 4 bases and J 0 bases, with 11 bases left between them. There are 15 residues in the CDR3. The CDR3 loop reads CASSSRVGSTDTQYF. As DNA, the CDR3 is TGTGCCAGCAGCTCCCGGGTCGGCAGCACAGATACGCAGTATTTT. The full variable domain, rest sourced from reference TRBV7-2 and TRBJ2-3, is GAGVSQSPSNKVTEKGKDVELRCDPISGHTALYWYRQSLGQGLEFLIYFQGNSAPDKSGLPSDRFSAERTGGSVSTLTIQRTQQEDSAVYLCASSSRVGSTDTQYFGPGTRLTVL.

This sequence joins TRBV5-3 and TRBJ2-2; 10 bases agree with TRBD1. Being an ORF, TRBV5-3 has a function that is uncertain. The CDR3 contains 15 residues. The V gene end was trimmed by 4 bases and the J gene end by 5 bases; junction bases not matched to a gene: 5. The CDR3 nucleotides are TGTGCCAGAAGCCCAAGACAGGGGGCGACCGGGGAGCTGTTTTTT. It specifies CARSPRQGATGELFF.

This chain uses TRBV30 with TRBJ2-2; possible D gene TRBD1, 6 bases. V lost 3 bases and J lost 5, with 13 bases in between. Germline assignment: CDR1 GTSNPN and CDR2 SVGIG (reference sequence). The CDR3 has 14 amino acids. In DNA, the CDR3 is TGTGCCTGGAGGAAGGGGGTGGGGACCGGGGAGCTGTTTTTT. Translating gives CAWRKGVGTGELFF.

The chain employs TRBV18 and TRBJ1-1, with D maybe TRBD1 (6 bases). V was pared by 1 base and J by 11 bases, with 20 bases between. The CDR3 is 15 residues long. The germline V gene encodes CDR1 KGHSH and CDR2 LQKENI. The CDR3: CASSPQGGGSSKAFF. The CDR3 coding sequence is TGTGCCAGCTCACCACAGGGGGGGGGAAGTTCGAAGGCTTTCTTT.

This clone has a single count. The rearrangement joins TRBV11-2 to TRBJ1-1; D uncertain. From germline, CDR1 is SGHAT and CDR2 FQNNGV. This CDR3 contains 14 residues. Trimming took 1 base from V and 2 from J, leaving 8 bases between them. The CDR3 DNA sequence: TGTGCCAGCAGCTTAGGAGAGCCAAACACTGAAGCTTTCTTT. Encoded protein: CASSLGEPNTEAFF.

The J gene is TRBJ2-7, the V gene TRBV6-5; TRBD2 agrees at 7 bases. Germline V gene lookup returns CDR1 MNHEY and CDR2 SVGAGI. This CDR3 has 14 amino acids. V was pared by 11 bases and J by 5 bases, with 15 bases of the junction left unmatched. DNA of the CDR3: TGTGCCGCCTTAGGACTAGGGCTGGTGCACGAGCAGTACTTC. Protein product: CAALGLGLVHEQYF.

The chain recombines TRBV4-2 with TRBJ2-5, with 9 nucleotides matching TRBD2. The CDR3 extends over 15 amino acids. Germline V gives CDR1 LGHNA, CDR2 YNFKEQ. V dropped 2 bases and J dropped 1; count of bases not matched to a gene: 2. The CDR3 here is CASSQSSGVQETQYF. CDR3 nucleotide sequence: TGTGCCAGCAGCCAATCTAGCGGGGTCCAAGAGACCCAGTACTTC.

The J gene is TRBJ2-1, the V gene TRBV5-1, with 10 bases fitting TRBD2. The CDR3 runs to 15 residues. The V segment lost 7 bases and the J segment 6 bases; nucleotides outside the gene matches: 10. Germline CDR1 is SGHRS and CDR2 is YFSETQ. The CDR3 region is CASAAGLAFSNEQFF. CDR3 sequence (DNA): TGCGCCAGCGCCGCGGGACTAGCGTTCTCCAATGAGCAGTTCTTC.

The chain uses TRBV4-3 and TRBJ1-4, with D possibly TRBD1 on 5 matching bases. Germline-derived CDR1 and CDR2 are LGHNA and YSLEER. V lost 4 bases and J lost 13, with 10 bases in between. This CDR3 spans 11 amino acids. The CDR3 nucleotides read TGCGCCAGCAGCCCTGGACACAGACTGTTTTTT. Encoded protein: CASSPGHRLFF.

The chain joins TRBV6-4 to TRBJ2-3, with D possibly matching TRBD1 (6 bases). The germline CDR1 and CDR2 sequences are MRHNA and SNTAGT. The V gene lost 6 bases and the J gene lost 1 base, with 14 bases spanning the gap. This CDR3 region has 15 residues. CDR3 protein: CASRTTGRGTDTQYF. DNA for the CDR3: TGTGCCAGCAGGACAACAGGGCGGGGCACAGATACGCAGTATTTT.

The V and J genes are TRBV4-1 and TRBJ1-1; tentatively, D is TRBD1 (6 bases). Germline V gene data show CDR1 as MGHRA and CDR2 as YSYEKL. V was clipped by 0 bases and J by 4 bases, with 12 bases between them. This CDR3 has 15 residues. The CDR3 bases are TGCGCCAGCAGCCAAGATATCAACAGGGCCACTGAAGCTTTCTTT. Amino acids: CASSQDINRATEAFF.

J is TRBJ1-3 and V is TRBV2, with D perhaps matching TRBD1 (6 bases). Germline CDR1 and CDR2: SNHLY and FYNNEI. Trimming removed 8 bases from V and 1 base from J, with 24 bases in between. The CDR3 spans 18 residues. CDR3 nucleotide sequence: TGTGCCAGCGGGGGAGAATCGGACAGCAGCCGTTCTGGAAACACCATATATTTT. Amino acids: CASGGESDSSRSGNTIYF.

The rearrangement links TRBV2 to TRBJ2-3, with 9 bases identical to TRBD1. V lost 6 bases, J lost 0 bases, and 16 bases stayed unmatched. Germline V lookup: CDR1 SNHLY, CDR2 FYNNEI. The length of the CDR3 is 19 residues. CDR3 residues: CASRGGLEGGTGSTDTQYF. The CDR3 nucleotides are TGTGCCAGCAGAGGGGGCCTTGAGGGTGGGACAGGGAGCACAGATACGCAGTATTTT.

The gene calls are TRBV2 and TRBJ1-5, with a weak D call TRBD1 (6 bases). V lost 6 bases to trimming and J lost 3 bases, with 15 bases between them. The CDR3 loop spans 15 amino acids. Looked up from germline, CDR1 is SNHLY and CDR2 is FYNNEI. The CDR3 spells CASRSGSGANQPQHF. CDR3 nucleotide sequence: TGTGCCAGCAGATCTGGCTCAGGGGCCAATCAGCCCCAGCATTTT.

This chain uses TRBV24-1 with TRBJ2-2, with 9 bases lining up with TRBD2. The V segment lost 4 bases and the J segment 5 bases; nucleotides outside the gene matches: 10. Germline CDR1 reads KGHDR; CDR2 reads SFDVKD. The CDR3 is made up of 17 amino acids. The CDR3 DNA reads TGTGCCACCAGTGAACCAATTAGCGGGGGCCCAACCGGGGAGCTGTTTTTT. Amino acid sequence: CATSEPISGGPTGELFF.

The chain links TRBV12-3 or TRBV12-4 to TRBJ1-2; D is unresolved. The V end lost 10 bases, the J end lost 4 bases, and 13 bases lay between the germline ends. The CDR3 runs 12 residues. This chain's CDR3 is CATVGRGYGYTF. CDR3 bases: TGTGCCACCGTTGGGAGAGGCTATGGCTACACCTTC.

The chain employs TRBV7-3 and TRBJ1-1; D is unclear. This CDR3 region has 13 residues. CDR1 and CDR2 from the germline V gene are SGHTA and FQGTGA. Trimming shortened V by 0 bases and J by 5 bases, and 7 bases separated the two germline ends. The CDR3 nucleotides are TGTGCCAGCAGCTTAACTACGGTGACTGAAGCTTTCTTT. Amino acids: CASSLTTVTEAFF. The whole variable domain, remainder taken from reference TRBV7-3 and TRBJ1-1, is GAGVSQTPSNKVTEKGKYVELRCDPISGHTALYWYRQSLGQGPEFLIYFQGTGAADDSGLPNDRFFAVRPEGSVSTLKIQRTERGDSAVYLCASSLTTVTEAFFGQGTRLTVV.

The CDR3 sequence is CASSYSNREPQHF. For the CDR3, the DNA is TGTGCCAGCAGTTACTCGAACAGGGAGCCCCAGCATTTT. J is TRBJ1-5 and V is TRBV6-2 or TRBV6-3, with a weak D call TRBD1 (6 bases). The CDR3 loop spans 13 amino acids. Between the trimmed V and J ends, which lost 0 bases and 8 bases, there was a span of 8 bases. Germline V gene sequence: CDR1 MNHEY, CDR2 SVGEGT.

A single count supports this clone. V usage is TRBV18 and J usage is TRBJ1-2; D remains unclear. This CDR3 spans 16 amino acids. V dropped 1 base and J dropped 5 bases, with 17 bases sitting between them. Germline V gives CDR1 KGHSH, CDR2 LQKENI. DNA for the CDR3: TGTGCCAGCTCACCACAACTCCCTCGTTGGGAGTATGGCTACACCTTC. It translates to CASSPQLPRWEYGYTF.